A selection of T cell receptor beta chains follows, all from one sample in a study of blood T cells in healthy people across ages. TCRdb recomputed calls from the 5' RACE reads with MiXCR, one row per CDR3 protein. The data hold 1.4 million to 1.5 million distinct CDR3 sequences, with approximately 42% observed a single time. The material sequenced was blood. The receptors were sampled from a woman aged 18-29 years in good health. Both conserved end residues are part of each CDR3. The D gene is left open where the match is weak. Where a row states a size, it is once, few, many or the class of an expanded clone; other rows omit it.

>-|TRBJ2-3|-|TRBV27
CASSSWRDTDTQYF
TGTGCCAGCAGTTCCTGGCGGGACACAGATACGCAGTATTTT
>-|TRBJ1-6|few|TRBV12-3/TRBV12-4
CASSLGLGRSPLHF
TGTGCCAGCAGTTTGGGTCTGGGGCGGTCACCCCTCCACTTT
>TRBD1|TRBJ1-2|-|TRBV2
CASSESGVTGTGEIYGYTF
TGTGCCAGCAGTGAAAGTGGGGTTACCGGGACAGGGGAAATCTATGGCTACACCTTC
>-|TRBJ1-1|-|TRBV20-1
CSARHPNTEAFF
TGCAGTGCTCGACACCCGAACACTGAAGCTTTCTTT
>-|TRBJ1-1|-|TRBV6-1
CASRTGGITEAFF
TGTGCCAGCAGGACCGGTGGGATCACTGAAGCTTTCTTT
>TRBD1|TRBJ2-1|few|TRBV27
CASSWDRAHEQFF
TGTGCCAGCAGTTGGGACAGGGCCCATGAGCAGTTCTTC
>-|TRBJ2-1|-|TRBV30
CAWSVEGTPTNEQFF
TGTGCCTGGAGTGTAGAGGGGACCCCTACCAATGAGCAGTTCTTC
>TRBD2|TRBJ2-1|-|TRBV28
CASSHLTGTSGYNEQFF
TGTGCCAGCAGTCATCTCACCGGGACTAGCGGGTACAATGAGCAGTTCTTC
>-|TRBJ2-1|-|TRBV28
CASSYGLTEQFF
TGTGCCAGCAGTTACGGACTTACTGAGCAGTTCTTC
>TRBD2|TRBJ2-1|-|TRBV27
CASSHLGGEGSYNEQFF
TGTGCCAGCAGTCACCTAGGAGGGGAGGGCTCCTACAATGAGCAGTTCTTC
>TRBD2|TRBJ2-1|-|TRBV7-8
CASSLLQREVLNEQFF
TGTGCCAGCAGCTTGTTGCAGCGGGAGGTTTTAAATGAGCAGTTCTTC
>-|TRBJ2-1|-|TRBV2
CASSGDRVYNEQFF
TGTGCCAGCAGCGGGGACCGCGTTTACAATGAGCAGTTCTTC
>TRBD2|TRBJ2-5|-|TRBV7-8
CASSLVTSGVETQYF
TGTGCCAGCAGCTTAGTGACTAGCGGGGTCGAGACCCAGTACTTC
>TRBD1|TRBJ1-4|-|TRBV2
CASMTGPGEKLFF
TGTGCCAGTATGACAGGGCCAGGGGAAAAACTGTTTTTT
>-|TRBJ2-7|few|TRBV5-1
CASSLNLAYEQYF
TGCGCCAGCAGCTTGAATCTAGCCTACGAGCAGTACTTC
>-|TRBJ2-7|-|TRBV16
CASSQDLDSYEQYF
TGTGCCAGCAGCCAAGATCTAGATTCCTACGAGCAGTACTTC
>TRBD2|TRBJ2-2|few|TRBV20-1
CGGERGFNTGELFF
TGCGGGGGAGAGCGGGGATTCAACACCGGGGAGCTGTTTTTT
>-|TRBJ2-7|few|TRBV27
CASSLLNKDGSSYEQYF
TGTGCCAGCAGTTTACTAAACAAGGACGGTTCCTCCTACGAGCAGTACTTC
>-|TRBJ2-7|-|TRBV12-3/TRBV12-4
CASSKGLTPIDSYEQYF
TGTGCCAGCAGCAAAGGGTTGACCCCGATCGACTCCTACGAGCAGTACTTC
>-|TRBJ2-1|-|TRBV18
CASSPPGRGYNEQFF
TGTGCCAGCTCACCCCCCGGACGGGGCTACAATGAGCAGTTCTTC
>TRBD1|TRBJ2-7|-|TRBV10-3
CAIRTGLDPYEQYF
TGTGCCATCCGGACAGGGCTCGATCCCTACGAGCAGTACTTC
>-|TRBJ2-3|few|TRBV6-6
CASSYSIKGRDTQYF
TGTGCCAGCAGTTACTCGATAAAGGGACGGGATACGCAGTATTTT
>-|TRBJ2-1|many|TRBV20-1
CSASKMEGGYNEQFF
TGCAGTGCTAGTAAGATGGAAGGGGGCTACAATGAGCAGTTCTTC
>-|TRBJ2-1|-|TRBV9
CASSVGGEEQFF
TGTGCCAGCAGCGTGGGGGGAGAGGAGCAGTTCTTC
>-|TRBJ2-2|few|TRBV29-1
CSGRQGTTNTGELFF
TGCAGCGGTCGACAGGGGACTACGAACACCGGGGAGCTGTTTTTT
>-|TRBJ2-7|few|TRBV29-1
CSVIRGTYYEQYF
TGCAGCGTCATCCGTGGCACGTACTACGAGCAGTACTTC
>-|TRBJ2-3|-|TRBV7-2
CASSPRNTSPGEQYF
TGTGCCAGCAGCCCGAGAAACACTTCGCCGGGGGAGCAGTATTTT
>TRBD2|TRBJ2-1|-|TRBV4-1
CASSHEGTSGGSYNEQFF
TGCGCCAGCAGCCATGAGGGGACTAGCGGGGGAAGCTACAATGAGCAGTTCTTC
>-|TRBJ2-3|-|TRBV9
CASSVEVRTDTQYF
TGTGCCAGCAGCGTAGAAGTGAGGACGGATACGCAGTATTTT
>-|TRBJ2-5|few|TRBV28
CASSLYGEEKETQYF
TGTGCCAGCAGTTTATACGGGGAAGAGAAAGAGACCCAGTACTTC
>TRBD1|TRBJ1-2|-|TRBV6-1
CASIGQGYGYTF
TGTGCCAGCATTGGACAGGGATATGGCTACACCTTC
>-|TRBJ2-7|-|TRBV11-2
CASSSSRGLPPVYEQYF
TGTGCCAGCAGTTCTTCCCGGGGCCTTCCCCCGGTCTACGAGCAGTACTTC
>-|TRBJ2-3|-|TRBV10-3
CAISEGSSGRDTQYF
TGTGCCATCAGTGAGGGCTCCAGCGGTCGAGATACGCAGTATTTT
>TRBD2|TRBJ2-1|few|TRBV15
CATSREGPGTIEQFF
TGTGCCACCAGCAGAGAGGGCCCAGGGACTATTGAGCAGTTCTTC
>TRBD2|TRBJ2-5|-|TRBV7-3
CASSPSGAGVEETQYF
TGTGCCAGCAGCCCCTCGGGAGCGGGGGTTGAAGAGACCCAGTACTTC
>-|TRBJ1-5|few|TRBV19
CASSIDPNQPQHF
TGTGCCAGTAGTATAGATCCCAATCAGCCCCAGCATTTT
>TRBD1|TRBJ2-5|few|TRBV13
CASSPRTGHQETQYF
TGTGCCAGCAGCCCCCGGACAGGACACCAAGAGACCCAGTACTTC
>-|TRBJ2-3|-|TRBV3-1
CASSQGYGDTQYF
TGTGCCAGCAGCCAGGGTTACGGAGATACGCAGTATTTT
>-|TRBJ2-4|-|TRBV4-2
CASSHTFLENIQYF
TGTGCCAGCAGCCACACCTTTCTAGAAAACATTCAGTACTTC
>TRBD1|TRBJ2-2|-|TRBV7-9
CASSLGPGGITGELFF
TGTGCCAGCAGCTTAGGCCCAGGGGGCATCACCGGGGAGCTGTTTTTT
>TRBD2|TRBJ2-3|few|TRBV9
CASSDRTSGGAISDTQYF
TGTGCCAGCAGCGATCGGACTAGCGGGGGGGCAATTTCAGATACGCAGTATTTT
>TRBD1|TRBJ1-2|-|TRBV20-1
CSVTKQDRGTYGYTF
TGCAGTGTTACCAAACAGGACAGGGGGACCTATGGCTACACCTTC
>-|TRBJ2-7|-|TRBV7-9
CASSFRQTLYEQYF
TGTGCCAGCAGCTTTCGGCAGACCCTCTACGAGCAGTACTTC
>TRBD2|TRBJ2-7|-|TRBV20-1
CSAPRTRGSYEQYF
TGCAGTGCTCCCCGGACTAGGGGCTCCTACGAGCAGTACTTC
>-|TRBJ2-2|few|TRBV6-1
CASSVLDTGELFF
TGTGCCAGCAGTGTTCTGGACACCGGGGAGCTGTTTTTT
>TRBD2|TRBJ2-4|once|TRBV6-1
CARWNRWTSGTVLKNIQYF
TGTGCCAGATGGAACCGATGGACTAGCGGGACTGTGCTGAAAAACATTCAGTACTTC
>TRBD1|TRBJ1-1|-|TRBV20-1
CSARNRGVGYTEAFF
TGCAGTGCTAGAAACAGGGGCGTCGGGTACACTGAAGCTTTCTTT
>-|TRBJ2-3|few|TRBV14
CASSRTNTARYTDTQYF
TGTGCCAGCAGCCGGACCAACACTGCCCGTTACACAGATACGCAGTATTTT
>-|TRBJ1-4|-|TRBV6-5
CASRDGVVEKLFF
TGTGCCAGCAGGGACGGAGTGGTCGAAAAACTGTTTTTT
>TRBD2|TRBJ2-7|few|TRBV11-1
CASSAAKTSGSYEQYF
TGTGCCAGCAGTGCGGCAAAGACTAGCGGGAGCTACGAGCAGTACTTC
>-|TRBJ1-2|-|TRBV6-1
CASSDRDRQSNYGYTF
TGTGCCAGCAGTGACCGAGACAGACAGTCTAACTATGGCTACACCTTC
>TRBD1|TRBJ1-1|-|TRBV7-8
CASSSPLDRANTEAFF
TGTGCCAGCAGCTCCCCCCTAGACAGGGCGAACACTGAAGCTTTCTTT
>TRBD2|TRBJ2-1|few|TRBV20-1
CSARDNGGEHYNEQFF
TGCAGTGCTAGAGATAATGGGGGGGAGCACTACAATGAGCAGTTCTTC
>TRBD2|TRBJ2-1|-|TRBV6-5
CASSYSETSGGLQETQFF
TGTGCCAGCAGTTACTCCGAGACTAGCGGGGGGCTCCAAGAGACCCAGTTCTTC
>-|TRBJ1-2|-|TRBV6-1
CASSEALNMMGGYTF
TGTGCCAGCAGTGAAGCTCTGAACATGATGGGTGGCTACACCTTC
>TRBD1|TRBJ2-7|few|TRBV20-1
CTARDPTGTGGYEQYF
TGCACTGCTAGAGATCCGACCGGGACAGGGGGCTACGAGCAGTACTTC
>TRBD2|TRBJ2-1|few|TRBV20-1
CSARERSGRAGEQFF
TGCAGTGCTAGAGAGCGTAGCGGGAGGGCAGGTGAGCAGTTCTTC
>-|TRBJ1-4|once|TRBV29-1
CSVLTPTGEKLFF
TGCAGCGTCCTAACTCCAACTGGGGAAAAACTGTTTTTT
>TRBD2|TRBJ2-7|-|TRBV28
CASTIWGGGGVNEQYF
TGTGCCAGCACCATATGGGGAGGCGGGGGGGTCAATGAGCAGTACTTC